The 4 T cell receptor beta chains below come from one sample, sequenced in a study of graft-versus-host responses after intestinal transplantation. Profiling relied on immunoSEQ multiplex PCR, and the TCRdb table lists in-frame clones only, not all of them. Here the sample spans over 100,000 clones, 93% being singletons. No antigen has been identified for these receptors. The source material was unstimulated CD8+ T cells sorted from spleen or lymph node cells, sampled before transplant. These receptor sequences come from a human donor who was the organ donor for an intestinal transplant.

The chain couples TRBV4-1 to TRBJ1-1; D is unclear. The CDR3 sequence is 13 residues long. Germline V lookup: CDR1 MGHRA, CDR2 YSYEKL. Trimming cost V 1 base and J 8 bases, with 11 bases left between them. The CDR3 region is CASSQAKGREAFF. The CDR3 DNA reads TGCGCCAGCAGCCAAGCCAAGGGCAGGGAAGCTTTCTTT.

The gene calls are TRBV9 and TRBJ2-1; D is undetermined. CDR3 length: 15 residues. CDR1 is SGDLS, CDR2 YYNGEE, per germline. The V and J ends lost 0 bases and 0 bases respectively, with 7 bases between them. The CDR3 DNA follows: TGTGCCAGCAGCGTAGAGTTTAGCTCCTACAATGAGCAGTTCTTC. As protein: CASSVEFSSYNEQFF.

The chain joins TRBV6-5 to TRBJ2-7; D possibly corresponds to TRBD2 (5 bases). The V gene's germline CDR1 is MNHEY and CDR2 SVGAGI. V shed 3 bases and J shed 3 bases, with 9 bases lying between them. The CDR3 runs 13 residues. DNA for the CDR3: TGTGCCAGCAGTTATGGACTCAGCTACGAGCAGTACTTC. Translated, it gives CASSYGLSYEQYF.

This clone was seen only once. The chain recombines TRBV4-1 with TRBJ2-7; no clear D gene. V was pared by 5 bases and J by 0 bases, with 8 bases between. The CDR3 covers 13 residues. CDR1 MGHRA and CDR2 YSYEKL come from the germline V gene. The CDR3 region is CASSATNSYEQYF. The CDR3 nucleotides read TGCGCCAGCAGCGCGACGAACTCCTACGAGCAGTACTTC.